This T cell receptor (beta chain) came from a study of STAT5B mutations in CD4+ large granular lymphocyte leukemia (dated by TCRdb to between 2021 and 2022). Looking at the study overall: Among the healthy controls, the CDR3 'QG' motif was associated with a particular HLA allele. TCRbeta repertoires of CD4+ T-cell large granular lymphocyte leukemia patients were compared with those of healthy blood donors. Flow cytometry performed on FACSCanto II or FACSVerse showed that the purified fractions had more than 95% purity among lymphocytes. The study at large found these results: Data were not HLA-matched; higher clonality in CD4+ versus CD8+ T-LGLL could reflect the relatively small sample size. Greater clonality appeared to be present in CD4-sorted patient repertoires than in healthy CD4+ repertoires, and the difference was retained after the putative leukemic clones were removed. Enrichment of TRBV06-family usage was observed among the top patient clones (8/27) relative to healthy controls (2/35). The main leukemic clonotypes were found to be private to each patient, although 25% of the main leukemic clonotypes were detected at low frequency in the non-leukemic repertoires of other patients.

Notes on this clone: Its cognate antigen has yet to be identified. Base qualities are not recorded, but no much larger clone differs from it by a single base.

Buffy coats from under 40 blood donors, supplied by the Finnish Red Cross blood service, were used as healthy controls. All TCR-sequenced material derived from peripheral blood: patient blood samples and healthy donor buffy coats. Peripheral blood mononuclear cells were isolated by Ficoll-Hypaque gradient centrifugation. CD4+ cells were purified magnetically from the buffy coats of healthy controls. Genomic DNA was extracted with the Gentra Puregene Cell and Tissue kit and quantified on a Qubit 2.0 fluorometer. The immunoSEQ assay at survey resolution was used to sequence TCRbeta rearrangements from genomic DNA. Concerning the study's data processing: In the TCR sequencing data, the smallest productive clonotype frequency that could be detected was 2.59 x 10-5. Only productive TCRbeta rearrangements, defined as complete and in-frame sequences, were included in the analyses. Sample clonality was computed as Simpson clonality in the immunoSEQ Analyzer version 3.0. Based on frequency, clones were grouped as very rare, small, medium, large (1-20%) or hyperexpanded (>20%). OLGA 1.2.3 estimated generation probabilities, VDJtools produced V-gene circos plots, VDJdb was queried for specificities, and GLIPH identified CDR3 motifs. The clones in this table, taken by TCRdb from immuneACCESS, are in-frame only. Not every clone is retained; where verified, under half of the shortfall comes from an unresolved V gene, and the cause of the rest is unknown. V and J calls and clone size are as listed in that table; D and trimming were resolved from the DNA. In all, the sample holds tens of thousands of clones, and about four fifths of those were seen once. In total, the top ten clones hold approximately 0.3% of the sample.

V lost 5 bases and J lost 3 bases; the stretch between them is 14 bases long. The germline V gene provides CDR1 SGHTA and CDR2 FQGNSA. Spanning cysteine to phenylalanine, the CDR3 consists of 14 amino acids. The only DNA kept is the CDR3, 42 bases in frame from the first base. The sequence was collected from a human donor in good health. The rearranged segments are TRBV7-2 and TRBJ2-7; the D segment is perhaps TRBD1 or TRBD2, each sharing 6 matched bases. Sequences were obtained from CD4+ T cells from blood buffy coats. The DNA is as follows: TGTGCCAGCAGCATCGGAGGGGGTGTCTACGAGCAGTACTTC. Its protein is CASSIGGGVYEQYF.